This entry describes one T cell receptor (beta chain). Its antigen is unidentified. The CDR3 consists of 14 residues. The germline V gene encodes CDR1 MGHDK and CDR2 SYGVNS. Germline trimming cut 6 bases from V and 2 bases from J; bases unmatched to any gene: 7. This record comes from a study of OX40 agonist ivuxolimab in advanced cancers. Study-level background: Of mixed ages from roughly 23 to 85 and averaging 60 years, the group was over 80% male. Prior anti-PD-1, anti-PD-L1 or anti-CTLA-4 therapy was allowed; around 40% had some. Three patients had partial responses: one hepatocellular carcinoma, two cutaneous melanoma.

Overall study results and limits: Doses of 0.1 to 3.0 mg/kg were accompanied by clonal expansion of CD4+ and CD8+ blood T cells by week 6.

Data came from immunoSEQ multiplex PCR; TCRdb stores just in-frame clones and leaves some out. Among tens of thousands of clones listed, 70% to 90% were seen once. The source material was CD4+ or CD8+ T cells sorted from blood, sampled in a trial of the OX40 agonist ivuxolimab. The chain employs TRBV25-1 and TRBJ2-7, with 7 bases matching TRBD1. This clonotype originated in an adult with an advanced solid tumor such as melanoma, head and neck, liver or kidney cancer. The CDR3 sequence is CASRETGLTYEQYF. CDR3 sequence (DNA): TGTGCCAGCAGAGAGACAGGGTTAACCTACGAGCAGTACTTC.